This TCR beta chain derives from a study of metastatic and nonmetastatic thyroid tumors. The trim removed 6 bases at V and 0 bases at J, leaving 7 bases unmatched. This CDR3 is 15 amino acids long. CDR1 is MNHEY and CDR2 is SVGEGT in the germline V gene. In the original analysis: The study took CDR3 differences across clinicopathological groups and made a distant-metastasis classifier for papillary thyroid cancer from them. TCRdb used MiXCR to call clones anew from the PCR reads. The V and J calls and clone size are TCRdb's, not the authors'. The sample comprises about 33,000 clones, about a sixth of which are singletons, and around 12% rests with the top ten. Thyroid surgery took place with no prior treatment in any patient. This clone is judged medium-sized.

This receptor was identified in a male donor with papillary thyroid cancer or a benign thyroid nodule (not recorded which). Some clones in this sample may be carry-over from other donors' samples. The V and J genes are TRBV6-2 or TRBV6-3 and TRBJ2-7; TRBD1 agrees at 8 bases. The sequencing sample was made of blood. The CDR3 spells CASSKRQGPSYEQYF. Here the CDR3 DNA reads TGTGCCAGCAGCAAACGACAGGGGCCCTCCTACGAGCAGTACTTC.